This T cell receptor beta chain came from a study of cytomegalovirus exposure and HLA in healthy donors. The V and J ends lost 6 bases and 4 bases respectively, with 12 bases between them. The germline gives CDR1 MDHEN, CDR2 SYDVKM. This CDR3 contains 13 residues. Vbeta (60) and Jbeta (13) primers were used in the PCR. Libraries were prepared by immunoSEQ multiplex PCR; TCRdb keeps only in-frame clonotypes and omits some of them. The sample has some 120,000 clones, over 60% seen once; the top ten hold about 13%. This clonotype originated in a woman aged 40 to 49 in good health and CMV-seropositive. V usage is TRBV28 and J usage is TRBJ1-1; D gene uncertain. The specimen sequenced was PBMCs. In DNA form, the CDR3 reads TGTGCCAGCAGATCCCGGGAGGGCACTGAAGCTTTCTTT. Encoded protein: CASRSREGTEAFF.